Below, one TCR beta chain is given with its context. Its recognized antigen is unknown. Qualities for individual bases were not recorded, and no much larger clone is one base off. The germline V gene (reference sequence) gives CDR1 as GTSNPN and CDR2 as SVGIG. V has 2 bases trimmed and J has 2 bases trimmed; junction bases matching no gene number 2. The CDR3 numbers 14 residues from cysteine through phenylalanine. Left in the record is the CDR3 DNA by itself, 42 bases read in frame from the first base. A MiSeq instrument was used for deep resolution sequencing, which targeted depths ranging from 1 in 1 million up to 1 in 200,000 T cells, with coverage averaging 10x for each clonotype. The immunoSEQ hsTCRB Kit was used to generate TCR beta libraries. The paper's data handling went like this. Data were analyzed with ImmunoSEQ Data Assistant and ImmunoSEQ Analyzer, with V, D and J genes assigned per IMGT definitions. Clonality, which ranges from 0 to 1, was calculated as one minus the normalized Shannon entropy of productive rearrangement frequencies. Only overrepresented clonotypes making up at least 0.05% of each patient's repertoire were included in the public clonotype analysis. Some 12 age-matched healthy donor repertoires from immuneACCESS served as clonality controls. TCRdb obtained this table from immuneACCESS and retained in-frame rearrangements with V and J assigned. These tables miss some clones; where compared with another copy, unresolved V genes account for less than half of the shortfall, and the remainder is unexplained. The V and J calls and the clone size are those of that table, but D and trimming were determined from the DNA. The sample data list 53,000 or so clones, and 54% of these were observed just once. The ten top clones hold 20% to 30% of the sample.

This entry comes from a study of cytotoxic CD8 clonotypes in ibrutinib-treated CLL (dated by TCRdb to the early 2020s). Regarding the complete study: The cohort was composed of under 12 relapsed/refractory and roughly 14 treatment-naive patients; IGHV unmutated status was identified in some 17 patients. Partial responses were observed in 24 patients and complete responses in 2; after a median follow-up of around 64 months, remission was maintained in some 14 patients and progression was observed in around twelve. Response samples were obtained after a median of approximately twelve months of treatment, with a range of roughly 6 to 40 months. Samples averaged roughly 280,000 productive templates and 94,082 productive rearrangements. Longitudinal samples were available for about 30% of the 86 trial participants. Cryopreserved peripheral blood mononuclear cells were obtained before treatment, at response, and at either sustained remission or disease progression. All remission and progressive disease samples were collected while patients were still receiving ibrutinib.

Findings and caveats that apply to the study as a whole: Sampling times were not matched between sustained-remission and progressing patients, and lymph node repertoires were not studied. Clonality rose at ibrutinib response, remained stable during sustained remission, and dropped back toward baseline at progression. Public clonotypes were rare and either shrank or stayed stable during treatment, and the rise in clonality at ibrutinib response reflected expansion of private clonotypes. Baseline clonality exceeded that of age-matched healthy donors and correlated strongly with circulating CD8+ T-cell counts.

The time point label for this specimen denotes: progressive disease on ibrutinib. For TCR beta library preparation, approximately 2 micrograms of genomic DNA was extracted from cryopreserved PBMCs. Longitudinal blood samples from CLL patients receiving ibrutinib monotherapy were subjected to high-throughput TCR beta sequencing. The patients took part in an open-label, single-center phase 2 trial of ibrutinib monotherapy. This clonotype originated in a human donor with chronic lymphocytic leukemia. The sample was PBMCs, taken at disease progression, from a patient treated with ibrutinib. The rearranged segments are TRBV30 and TRBJ1-2, and 10 junctional nucleotides match TRBD1. The nucleotide sequence reads TGTGCCTGGAGTTTGACAGGGGGCAACTATGGCTACACCTTC. It encodes CAWSLTGGNYGYTF.